This paragraph reports one T cell receptor (beta chain). This entry comes from a study of PD-L1 blockade in urothelial cancer. Looking at the study overall: Blood was subjected to analysis at 3 weeks (second dose) and 6 weeks following treatment start. T cells were recovered from blood samples at a median of roughly 150,000.

In each PCR, synthetic TCR analog templates were spiked in. Clones were sequenced by immunoSEQ multiplex PCR, and TCRdb holds only the in-frame ones, with some missing. Of tens of thousands of clones listed, more than 65% are singletons. This specimen was PBMCs, taken around atezolizumab (anti-PD-L1) treatment. This receptor was obtained from a man in his 70s with urothelial cancer.

The DNA of the CDR3 is TGTGCCAGTAGTGCCCGACAGGGAAGGGGGGAGCTGTTTTTT. Protein: CASSARQGRGELFF. The V gene is TRBV19, the J gene TRBJ2-2; 7 bases align to TRBD1. This CDR3 is 14 amino acids long. After removal of 5 bases from V and 8 bases from J, the junction contained 8 bases not matched to a gene. Per germline, CDR1 LNHDA and CDR2 SQIVND (reference sequence).